This T cell receptor (beta chain) was observed in a study of cytomegalovirus exposure and HLA in healthy donors. A multiplex PCR was run with 60 Vbeta primers and 13 Jbeta primers. Sequencing was performed with immunoSEQ multiplex PCR; in TCRdb, only in-frame clones are kept and a portion is missing. The profile shows over 130,000 clones, 55% to 70% of them singletons. CDR3 length equals 14 residues. Per the germline V gene, CDR1 is SGHTA and CDR2 is FQGTGA. V lost 5 bases, J lost 2 bases, and 4 bases stayed unmatched. In this sample, this clone turned up a few times. This receptor was obtained from an older woman in good health and CMV-seropositive. What was sequenced was PBMCs. The V and J genes are TRBV7-3 and TRBJ2-7, with TRBD1 matching over 9 bases. The CDR3 bases are TGTGCCAGCAGCCCCGGGACAGGGACCTACGAGCAGTACTTC. Translated, it gives CASSPGTGTYEQYF.